A selection of T cell receptor beta chains follows, all from one sample in a study of cytomegalovirus exposure and HLA in healthy donors. The data were produced by immunoSEQ multiplex PCR, yet TCRdb's version contains in-frame clones alone and is incomplete. The sample has roughly 140,000 clones, just under 70% seen once. The material sequenced was PBMCs. The receptors originated from a man aged 60 to 69 in good health and CMV-seronegative. CDR3s include the opening cysteine and the closing phenylalanine or tryptophan. A D gene is named only where the DNA matches it firmly. A row's size may be missing; if present it is once, few, many or a size class.

>-|-|TRBV11-3|TRBJ1-5
CASSLVILTGRQPQHF
TGTGCCAGCAGCTTAGTGATTTTGACAGGAAGACAGCCCCAGCATTTT
>-|few|TRBV7-2|TRBJ2-2
CASSLMVGKRVDYTGELFF
TGTGCCAGCAGCTTAATGGTCGGGAAGCGGGTGGACTACACCGGGGAGCTGTTTTTT
>TRBD1|-|TRBV19|TRBJ2-5
CASSPDRASGTQYF
TGTGCCAGTAGTCCAGACAGGGCTAGTGGGACCCAGTACTTC
>-|-|TRBV4-2|TRBJ2-3
CASSQEVAASTDTQYF
TGTGCCAGCAGCCAAGAAGTAGCGGCGAGCACAGATACGCAGTATTTT
>TRBD1|-|TRBV6-1|TRBJ1-1
CASIIQGWGEAFF
TGTGCCAGCATCATACAGGGGTGGGGGGAAGCTTTCTTT
>-|-|TRBV9|TRBJ1-2
CASSGPGDSGYTF
TGTGCCAGCAGCGGCCCTGGGGACTCCGGCTACACCTTC
>TRBD1|-|TRBV5-3|TRBJ1-5
CAVTRGNRGNQPQHF
TGTGCCGTTACCCGTGGGAACAGGGGGAATCAGCCCCAGCATTTT
>-|-|TRBV4-1|TRBJ2-2
CASSHKLLVLGESGELFF
TGCGCCAGCAGCCACAAGTTACTCGTCTTAGGAGAGTCCGGGGAGCTGTTTTTT
>-|-|TRBV5-6|TRBJ2-6
CASSLQGSGANVLTF
TGTGCCAGCAGCTTACAGGGATCGGGGGCCAACGTCCTGACTTTC
>-|few|TRBV12-5|TRBJ1-1
CASWSAGIPDTEAFF
TGTGCTAGTTGGTCCGCAGGCATTCCGGACACTGAAGCTTTCTTT
>TRBD1|-|TRBV19|TRBJ2-5
CASSGQGLRETQYF
TGTGCCAGTAGCGGACAGGGACTTCGGGAGACCCAGTACTTC
>TRBD1|-|TRBV28|TRBJ1-5
CASIGPGGDQPQHF
TGTGCCAGCATCGGACCAGGGGGCGATCAGCCCCAGCATTTT
>TRBD1|-|TRBV10-2|TRBJ1-1
CASTVTGGTEAFF
TGCGCCAGCACCGTGACAGGGGGCACTGAAGCTTTCTTT
>-|-|TRBV29-1|TRBJ1-1
CSGQTADRLNTEAFF
TGCAGCGGGCAGACCGCGGACAGACTAAACACTGAAGCTTTCTTT
>-|few|TRBV11-2|TRBJ2-7
CASSLGTGNYEQYF
TGTGCCAGCAGCTTAGGTACAGGAAACTACGAGCAGTACTTC
>-|-|TRBV30|TRBJ2-7
CAWSDLAHLHSYEQYF
TGTGCCTGGAGTGATCTAGCGCACCTTCACTCCTACGAGCAGTACTTC
>TRBD1|-|TRBV5-1|TRBJ1-5
CASSLRPATGSLNQPQHF
TGCGCCAGCAGCTTGCGTCCCGCGACAGGGTCCCTCAATCAGCCCCAGCATTTT
>-|once|TRBV29-1|TRBJ1-1
CSVGGSAQGFFTEAFF
TGCAGCGTTGGGGGTTCGGCGCAGGGATTCTTCACTGAAGCTTTCTTT
>-|-|TRBV4-2|TRBJ2-3
CASSQAGVGATDTQYF
TGTGCCAGCAGCCAGGCAGGGGTCGGGGCCACAGATACGCAGTATTTT
>-|-|TRBV27|TRBJ2-7
CASSRTGYEQYF
TGTGCCAGCAGTCGAACGGGCTACGAGCAGTACTTC
>TRBD1|-|TRBV29-1|TRBJ1-1
CSCCRQGDTEAFF
TGCAGCTGCTGCCGACAGGGAGATACTGAAGCTTTCTTT
>-|-|TRBV5-1|TRBJ2-5
CASSLALGVEETQYF
TGCGCCAGCAGCTTGGCCCTAGGGGTGGAAGAGACCCAGTACTTC
>-|-|TRBV7-9|TRBJ1-5
CASSLGPGYNQPQHF
TGTGCCAGCAGCTTAGGTCCAGGGTATAATCAGCCCCAGCATTTT
>-|few|TRBV7-8|TRBJ1-4
CASTRAGGTRSEKLFF
TGTGCCAGCACCCGGGCCGGGGGGACCCGAAGTGAAAAACTGTTTTTT
>TRBD2|-|TRBV28|TRBJ2-2
CASSPQRLAVNTGELFF
TGTGCCAGCAGTCCCCAACGACTAGCGGTGAACACCGGGGAGCTGTTTTTT
>TRBD2|-|TRBV6-6|TRBJ2-7
CASRLGRGTYEQYF
TGTGCCAGCAGACTCGGGAGGGGTACCTACGAGCAGTACTTC
>-|-|TRBV7-9|TRBJ2-7
CASLSTSSYEQYF
TGTGCCAGCCTTTCGACTAGTTCCTACGAGCAGTACTTC
>TRBD1|-|TRBV19|TRBJ1-1
CASSGAPTGGFTEAFF
TGTGCCAGTAGTGGTGCCCCGACAGGGGGTTTCACTGAAGCTTTCTTT
>TRBD1|-|TRBV9|TRBJ2-6
CASSDRDSESSGANVLTF
TGTGCCAGCAGCGACCGGGACAGTGAATCATCTGGGGCCAACGTCCTGACTTTC
>-|-|TRBV14|TRBJ2-1
CASSRGIFNEQFF
TGTGCCAGCAGCCGAGGGATTTTCAATGAGCAGTTCTTC
>TRBD1|-|TRBV6-6|TRBJ1-6
CASSYYGQGRNSPLHF
TGTGCCAGCAGTTACTATGGACAGGGACGGAATTCACCCCTCCACTTT
>TRBD1|-|TRBV27|TRBJ2-7
CASSWGTGIEQYF
TGTGCCAGCAGTTGGGGGACAGGGATCGAGCAGTACTTC
>-|-|TRBV27|TRBJ2-7
CASTSQTGFGTFHEQYF
TGTGCCAGCACCTCTCAGACAGGGTTTGGGACTTTTCACGAGCAGTACTTC
>TRBD1|-|TRBV5-4|TRBJ2-6
CASSLEQGEPGANVLTF
TGTGCCAGCAGCTTGGAGCAGGGGGAACCTGGGGCCAACGTCCTGACTTTC
>TRBD2|-|TRBV7-3|TRBJ2-1
CASSLDGRAENEQFF
TGTGCCAGCAGCTTAGACGGGAGGGCCGAAAATGAGCAGTTCTTC
>-|-|TRBV9|TRBJ1-4
CASSAGQSEKLFF
TGTGCCAGCAGCGCCGGACAGAGTGAAAAACTGTTTTTT
>-|few|TRBV11-2|TRBJ1-2
CASSLVSRGPKYGYTF
TGTGCCAGCAGCTTAGTTTCGCGGGGACCCAAGTATGGCTACACCTTC
>TRBD2|-|TRBV7-3|TRBJ2-7
CASSPTDGREQYF
TGTGCCAGCAGTCCTACGGACGGGAGGGAGCAGTACTTC
>-|-|TRBV19|TRBJ2-2
CASSFTENTGELFF
TGTGCCAGTAGTTTCACAGAGAACACCGGGGAGCTGTTTTTT
>-|-|TRBV14|TRBJ1-1
CASSQGKGKAFF
TGTGCCAGCAGCCAAGGGAAGGGGAAGGCTTTCTTT
>TRBD1|-|TRBV7-2|TRBJ2-1
CASSLVPTGYNEQFF
TGTGCCAGCAGCTTAGTCCCGACAGGGTACAATGAGCAGTTCTTC
>-|-|TRBV2|TRBJ1-4
CASSEESGRLAEKLFF
TGTGCCAGCAGTGAAGAGTCTGGCAGGCTCGCTGAAAAACTGTTTTTT
>-|once|TRBV19|TRBJ1-1
CASSIDSGGSVTEAFF
TGTGCCAGTAGTATAGATTCGGGGGGCAGTGTTACTGAAGCTTTCTTT
>-|-|TRBV28|TRBJ1-5
CASLPGTPTLGNQPQHF
TGTGCCAGCCTCCCCGGGACACCAACCCTTGGCAATCAGCCCCAGCATTTT
>-|-|TRBV19|TRBJ1-5
CASSNRDIYQPQHF
TGTGCCAGTAGTAACCGGGACATTTATCAGCCCCAGCATTTT
>-|-|TRBV29-1|TRBJ1-2
CSGSKTEGYGYTF
TGCAGCGGTTCAAAGACGGAGGGCTATGGCTACACCTTC
>-|-|TRBV27|TRBJ1-1
CASSSRGTEAFF
TGTGCCAGCAGTTCCAGAGGGACTGAAGCTTTCTTT
>TRBD1|-|TRBV27|TRBJ1-1
CASTDRVNTEAFF
TGTGCCAGCACCGACAGGGTAAACACTGAAGCTTTCTTT
>-|-|TRBV6-5|TRBJ1-2
CASGRGANYGYTF
TGTGCCAGCGGGAGGGGAGCCAACTATGGCTACACCTTC
>-|few|TRBV5-1|TRBJ2-5
CASRDKDSRREHF
TGCGCCAGCAGAGACAAGGACAGCCGGAGAGAGCACTTC
>TRBD1|-|TRBV18|TRBJ2-7
CASSPTGVNSYEQYF
TGTGCCAGCTCACCGACAGGGGTTAACTCCTACGAGCAGTACTTC
>-|few|TRBV2|TRBJ2-1
CASSIIDEQFF
TGTGCCAGCAGCATTATAGATGAGCAGTTCTTC
>-|-|TRBV19|TRBJ1-1
CASSMRQLNTEAFF
TGTGCCAGTAGTATGAGACAGTTGAACACTGAAGCTTTCTTT
>TRBD1|-|TRBV15|TRBJ1-3
CATSRDQADRAGNTIYF
TGTGCCACCAGCAGAGATCAAGCGGACAGGGCTGGAAACACCATATATTTT
>-|-|TRBV5-8|TRBJ2-3
CASSPSDTQYF
TGTGCCAGCAGCCCCTCAGATACGCAGTATTTT
>-|-|TRBV7-6|TRBJ1-1
CASSLRGTNTEAFF
TGTGCCAGCAGCTTACGAGGAACGAACACTGAAGCTTTCTTT
>TRBD2|-|TRBV6-1|TRBJ2-2
CASSALAANTGELFF
TGTGCCAGCAGCGCACTAGCGGCGAACACCGGGGAGCTGTTTTTT